A single sample is the source of the 31 T cell receptor beta chains below, sequenced in a study of T cell responses to AZD1222 COVID-19 vaccine (TCRdb year 2021). What this sample's time point label stands for: about 28 days (+/-7) after the second vaccine dose. Library creation used the immunoSEQ multiplex PCR assay. Entries here come from immuneACCESS through TCRdb and include only in-frame sequences with V and J called. Some clones fail to appear in such tables; in the studies checked, an unresolved V gene covers under half of the shortfall, and the cause of the remainder is unknown. This sample comprises 69,000 or so clones, 70% to 90% of them detected only once. The ten top clones hold 1.3% of the sample. The source was peripheral blood, collected 28 days after the second AZD1222 dose. The receptors derive from an adult who received the AZD1222 COVID-19 vaccine.

The V gene is TRBV24-1, the J gene TRBJ1-6; 7 nucleotides align to TRBD1. Germline CDR1 and CDR2: KGHDR and SFDVKD. This CDR3 has 22 amino acids. The junction had 22 bases not matched to a gene; V was cut back by 0 bases and J by 6 bases. The CDR3 reads CATSDLNAWDRGGSGLNSPLHF. The CDR3 coding sequence is TGTGCCACCAGTGATTTGAATGCCTGGGACAGAGGGGGCTCGGGGCTTAATTCACCCCTCCACTTT.

The CDR3 DNA reads TGTGCCAGCTCACCAAGGACAGGGGCATCGAGTTTGGAGACCCAGTACTTC. This translates into CASSPRTGASSLETQYF. The rearrangement links TRBV18 to TRBJ2-5, with TRBD1 identical over 9 bases. The CDR3 consists of 17 residues. Germline V gene data show CDR1 as KGHSH and CDR2 as LQKENI. The V gene end was trimmed by 2 bases and the J gene end by 5 bases; junction bases not matched to a gene: 12.

The rearrangement links TRBV7-2 to TRBJ1-5, with a weak D call TRBD1 (6 bases). V was clipped by 7 bases and J by 7 bases, with 20 bases between them. The CDR3 totals 15 residues. Germline V CDR1 and CDR2: SGHTA, FQGNSA. The CDR3 loop reads CASNLQGGARQPQHF. CDR3 nucleotide sequence: TGTGCCAGCAACCTACAGGGAGGGGCGAGACAGCCCCAGCATTTT.

This clone was picked up a small number of times. The chain joins TRBV14 to TRBJ2-1; a weak D match, TRBD2 (5 bases). The CDR3 spans 16 residues. CDR1 is SGHDN and CDR2 is FVKESK in the germline V gene. V was pared by 0 bases and J by 4 bases, with 13 bases between. In DNA, the CDR3 is TGTGCCAGCAGCCAAGATCAGGACTTCCTTTACAATGAGCAGTTCTTC. As protein: CASSQDQDFLYNEQFF. Full variable domain (remainder filled in from reference TRBV14 and TRBJ2-1): EAGVTQFPSHSVIEKGQTVTLRCDPISGHDNLYWYRRVMGKEIKFLLHFVKESKQDESGMPNNRFLAERTGGTYSTLKVQPAELEDSGVYFCASSQDQDFLYNEQFFGPGTRLTVL.

The chain links TRBV5-1 to TRBJ2-7; the match to TRBD1 covers 9 bases. The ends lost 4 bases at V and 5 bases at J; junction bases unmatched: 10. Germline CDR1 is SGHRS and CDR2 is YFSETQ. The CDR3 length is 15 residues. CDR3 DNA: TGCGCCAGCAGCAACGGCGGACAGGGGTATGACGAGCAGTACTTC. Protein product: CASSNGGQGYDEQYF.

The chain couples TRBV7-9 to TRBJ1-1; D is perhaps TRBD1 (6 bases). The CDR3 extends over 15 amino acids. V was clipped by 4 bases and J by 0 bases, with 12 bases between them. CDR1 is SEHNR and CDR2 is FQNEAQ in the germline V gene (reference sequence). CDR3 sequence reads: CASSSPGQLNTEAFF. The CDR3 bases are TGTGCCAGCAGCTCCCCTGGACAGCTGAACACTGAAGCTTTCTTT.

Written as DNA, the CDR3 is TGTGCCAGCAGCGTAGAGTTGACCGGGGAGCTGTTTTTT. Translation: CASSVELTGELFF. The rearrangement links TRBV9 to TRBJ2-2; D ambiguous. In germline, CDR1 is SGDLS, CDR2 YYNGEE. V lost 0 bases, J lost 5 bases, and 5 bases lay in between. The CDR3 is made up of 13 amino acids.

DNA of the CDR3: TGTGCTAGTGCTCGAGCGGAGCGCTACAATGAGCAGTTCTTC. The encoded protein is CASARAERYNEQFF. V gene TRBV7-7 combines with J gene TRBJ2-1; perhaps TRBD2 as D (5 bases). Germline CDR1 and CDR2: SSHAT and FNYEAQ (reference sequence). This CDR3 is 14 amino acids long.

The chain is built from TRBV5-1 and TRBJ1-2, with D maybe TRBD1 (6 bases). Trimming took 3 bases from V and 1 from J, leaving 10 bases between them. The CDR3 is made up of 14 amino acids. Germline V gene lookup returns CDR1 SGHRS and CDR2 YFSETQ. The CDR3 coding sequence is TGCGCCAGCAGCTGGGGGACAAATAACTATGGCTACACCTTC. It translates to CASSWGTNNYGYTF.

The V call is TRBV7-8, the J call TRBJ1-5, with a tentative D call TRBD1 (6 bases). V shed 5 bases and J shed 4 bases, with 15 bases lying between them. The germline CDR1 and CDR2 sequences are SGHVS and FQNEAQ. The CDR3 totals 15 residues. The CDR3 DNA reads TGTGCCAGCAGCCCGGGGGCTGCGGGGAATCAGCCCCAGCATTTT. Protein: CASSPGAAGNQPQHF.

This sequence joins TRBV7-6 and TRBJ2-5; D possibly corresponds to TRBD1 (6 bases). CDR1 SGHVS and CDR2 FNYEAQ come from the germline V gene. Trimming removed 0 bases at V and 5 bases at J, with 13 bases between. This CDR3 region has 15 residues. CDR3 sequence (DNA): TGTGCCAGCAGCTTAGCGCTGGGGGCTGGTGAGACCCAGTACTTC. Its translation is CASSLALGAGETQYF.

The genes are TRBV5-8 and TRBJ1-4; D possibly corresponds to TRBD1 (6 bases). The V end was cut by 4 bases, the J end by 1 base, with 11 bases between. The germline CDR1 and CDR2 sequences are SGHTS and YDEGEE. This CDR3 comprises 15 residues. CDR3 amino acids: CASSPTGGTNEKLFF. Here the CDR3 DNA reads TGTGCCAGCAGCCCGACAGGCGGAACTAATGAAAAACTGTTTTTT.

Only a few counts were recorded for this clone. The chain employs TRBV7-9 and TRBJ2-2; 8 bases fit TRBD1. Per the germline V gene, CDR1 is SEHNR and CDR2 is FQNEAQ (reference sequence). V dropped 3 bases and J dropped 5; count of bases not matched to a gene: 8. The CDR3 is 16 amino acids. CDR3 DNA: TGTGCCAGCAGCTTCGGACAGGGCTTCTCTACCGGGGAGCTGTTTTTT. This codes for CASSFGQGFSTGELFF.

In the case of this clone: Other DNA sequences from this sample encode an identical CDR3 as well. The CDR3 DNA reads TGTGCCTGGAGTGTTACAGGACTAAACACTGAAGCTTTCTTT. This codes for CAWSVTGLNTEAFF. The chain is built from TRBV30 and TRBJ1-1, with D perhaps TRBD1 (5 bases). The V and J ends lost 0 bases and 2 bases respectively, with 10 bases between them. The germline gives CDR1 GTSNPN, CDR2 SVGIG (reference sequence). The CDR3 spans 14 residues.

This chain links TRBV7-2 with TRBJ2-1, with 11 bases matching TRBD1. CDR1 is SGHTA and CDR2 is FQGNSA in the germline V gene. This CDR3 comprises 16 residues. With V trimmed by 2 bases and J by 12 bases, 12 bases remained unmatched. The CDR3 DNA is TGTGCCAGCAGCTTACTTCTCCGGGACAGGGGGTTAGGGCAGTTCTTC. Amino acids: CASSLLLRDRGLGQFF.

The chain joins TRBV7-8 to TRBJ1-2, with 9 bases that match TRBD1. The V and J ends lost 6 bases and 6 bases, in that order; junction bases with no gene match: 8. CDR3 length: 14 amino acids. CDR1 is SGHVS and CDR2 is FQNEAQ in the germline V gene. CDR3 coding DNA: TGTGCCAGCAGAGATTTAGGGACAGGGAATGGCTACACCTTC. It is translated as CASRDLGTGNGYTF. The whole variable domain, remainder taken from reference TRBV7-8 and TRBJ1-2, is GAGVSQSPRYKVAKRGQDVALRCDPISGHVSLFWYQQALGQGPEFLTYFQNEAQLDKSGLPSDRFFAERPEGSVSTLKIQRTQQEDSAVYLCASRDLGTGNGYTFGSGTRLTVV.

The sample holds a few counts of this clone. This rearrangement joins TRBV5-1 to TRBJ2-7, with D perhaps TRBD1 or TRBD2 (6 bases each). Trimming took off 3 bases at V and 3 bases at J, with 13 bases between the two ends. Germline values: CDR1 SGHRS, CDR2 YFSETQ. This CDR3 comprises 14 residues. The CDR3 reads CASSSPGAGYEQYF. CDR3 in DNA: TGCGCCAGCAGCTCGCCGGGGGCCGGCTACGAGCAGTACTTC.

In this sample, this clone turned up once. The chain carries TRBV11-2 and TRBJ2-1, with a tentative D call TRBD2 (6 bases). The CDR3 has 11 amino acids. V shed 7 bases and J shed 9 bases, with 10 bases lying between them. Germline CDR1 reads SGHAT; CDR2 reads FQNNGV. Here the CDR3 reads CASTRGGEQFF. CDR3 in DNA: TGTGCCAGCACGCGGGGCGGTGAGCAGTTCTTC.

This clone was seen once. The chain couples TRBV20-1 to TRBJ2-1; tentatively, D is TRBD2 (6 bases). CDR1 is DFQATT and CDR2 is SNEGSKA in the germline V gene (reference sequence). The CDR3 covers 16 residues. The ends were cut back, 3 bases at V and 2 bases at J, with 17 bases in the middle. DNA of the CDR3: TGCAGTGCTAGTAGAGCGAGCGGGCAAACCTACAATGAGCAGTTCTTC. This sequence encodes CSASRASGQTYNEQFF.

The chain has TRBV2 and TRBJ1-5; 7 nucleotides line up with TRBD1. Germline V gene sequence: CDR1 SNHLY, CDR2 FYNNEI. This CDR3 contains 14 residues. V lost 5 bases and J lost 5; bases outside the gene matches: 6. The CDR3 sequence is CASSTQGVDQPQHF. CDR3 sequence (DNA): TGTGCCAGCAGTACCCAGGGGGTGGATCAGCCCCAGCATTTT. Combining the CDR3 with reference TRBV2 and TRBJ1-5 gives the whole variable domain EPEVTQTPSHQVTQMGQEVILRCVPISNHLYFYWYRQILGQKVEFLVSFYNNEISEKSEIFDDQFSVERPDGSNFTLKIRSTKLEDSAMYFCASSTQGVDQPQHFGDGTRLSIL.

The chain recombines TRBV19 with TRBJ1-2; D not resolved. The CDR3 length is 11 residues. Deletions cut 4 bases from V and 8 bases from J, with 8 bases between. Germline CDR1 and CDR2: LNHDA and SQIVND (reference sequence). Here the CDR3 reads CASSRSGGYTF. DNA for the CDR3: TGTGCCAGTAGTAGAAGTGGGGGCTACACCTTC. The full variable domain, its missing parts supplied by reference TRBV19 and TRBJ1-2, is DGGITQSPKYLFRKEGQNVTLSCEQNLNHDAMYWYRQDPGQGLRLIYYSQIVNDFQKGDIAEGYSVSREKKESFPLTVTSAQKNPTAFYLCASSRSGGYTFGSGTRLTVV.

This CDR3 is CASSPRQGIGYGYTF. The DNA for the CDR3 is TGTGCCAGCAGCCCACGACAGGGTATTGGATATGGCTACACCTTC. The chain joins TRBV11-1 to TRBJ1-2; TRBD1 agrees at 7 bases. The CDR3 is 15 residues long. V shed 5 bases, J shed 5 bases, and the junction held 11 bases outside the gene matches. CDR1 SGHAT and CDR2 FQDESV come from the germline V gene (reference sequence).

This chain connects TRBV29-1 to TRBJ2-2, with 16 bases identical to TRBD2. The V gene's germline CDR1 is SQVTM and CDR2 ANQGSEA. CDR3 size: 14 residues. The V gene end was trimmed by 6 bases and the J gene end by 5 bases; junction bases not matched to a gene: 0. The CDR3 coding sequence is TGCAGCGTGGGACTAGCGGGAGGGACCGGGGAGCTGTTTTTT. Protein sequence: CSVGLAGGTGELFF.

The chain couples TRBV10-3 to TRBJ1-1, with D perhaps matching TRBD1 (6 bases). This CDR3 spans 13 amino acids. Trimming pared 8 bases from V and 2 bases from J, leaving 12 bases between. Per germline, CDR1 ENHRY and CDR2 SYGVKD. The CDR3 nucleotides read TGTGCCATCCGGGACACCGCTAACACTGAAGCTTTCTTT. Encoded protein: CAIRDTANTEAFF.

This chain joins TRBV29-1 and TRBJ1-2; weak D call: TRBD1 (5 bases). Germline loops: CDR1 SQVTM, CDR2 ANQGSEA. V lost 3 bases, J lost 8 bases, and 10 bases lay in between. The CDR3 sequence is 11 residues long. CDR3 DNA sequence: TGCAGCGTTGAGGCAGGGAGAGGCTACACCTTC. It codes for CSVEAGRGYTF.

The chain is built from TRBV19 and TRBJ2-7; 9 bases map to TRBD2. The CDR3 length is 16 residues. The V segment lost 4 bases and the J segment 6 bases; nucleotides outside the gene matches: 13. Germline CDR1 and CDR2: LNHDA and SQIVND (reference sequence). The CDR3 reads CASSTQTSGKRGEQYF. CDR3 DNA sequence: TGTGCCAGTAGTACCCAGACTAGCGGAAAACGTGGCGAGCAGTACTTC.

The rearrangement joins TRBV9 to TRBJ1-3; TRBD1 is a possible D gene (5 bases). Trimming removed 2 bases from V and 0 bases from J, with 18 bases in between. Germline loops: CDR1 SGDLS, CDR2 YYNGEE. The CDR3 is 18 residues long. The CDR3 protein is CASSVRGPGTASGNTIYF. The CDR3 DNA reads as TGTGCCAGCAGCGTGAGGGGCCCTGGGACGGCCTCTGGAAACACCATATATTTT. The whole variable domain, filled in from reference TRBV9 and TRBJ1-3, reads DSGVTQTPKHLITATGQRVTLRCSPRSGDLSVYWYQQSLDQGLQFLIQYYNGEERAKGNILERFSAQQFPDLHSELNLSSLELGDSALYFCASSVRGPGTASGNTIYFGEGSWLTVV.

The chain couples TRBV27 to TRBJ1-1; possibly TRBD1 for D (6 bases). Looked up from germline, CDR1 is MNHEY and CDR2 is SMNVEV (reference sequence). The CDR3 is 13 amino acids. Trimming removed 4 bases at V and 5 bases at J, with 11 bases between. This CDR3 reads CASSYTGNTEAFF. CDR3 nucleotides: TGTGCCAGCAGTTACACAGGGAATACTGAAGCTTTCTTT.

This chain uses TRBV19 with TRBJ1-1; D is possibly TRBD1 (6 bases). Germline V gives CDR1 LNHDA, CDR2 SQIVND (reference sequence). The CDR3 is 13 amino acids. V shed 6 bases and J shed 5 bases, with 13 bases lying between them. The CDR3: CASRIYRETEAFF. Here the CDR3 DNA reads TGTGCCAGTAGGATCTACAGGGAAACTGAAGCTTTCTTT.

The chain has TRBV18 and TRBJ1-6; tentative D call: TRBD1 (6 bases). Looked up from germline, CDR1 is KGHSH and CDR2 is LQKENI. V was trimmed by 3 bases and J by 7 bases, leaving 13 bases between them. The length of the CDR3 is 15 residues. CDR3 bases: TGTGCCAGCTCACCCTTCCACAGGGAGAATTCACCCCTCCACTTT. As protein: CASSPFHRENSPLHF. Full variable domain (rest looked up from reference TRBV18 and TRBJ1-6): NAGVMQNPRHLVRRRGQEARLRCSPMKGHSHVYWYRQLPEEGLKFMVYLQKENIIDESGMPKERFSAEFPKEGPSILRIQQVVRGDSAAYFCASSPFHRENSPLHFGNGTRLTVT.

This clone has a single count. The V gene is TRBV10-3, the J gene TRBJ1-5, with a weak D call TRBD1 (5 bases). From germline, CDR1 is ENHRY and CDR2 SYGVKD. Trimming took off 10 bases at V and 7 bases at J, with 17 bases between the two ends. The CDR3 spans 13 residues. The CDR3 protein is CATTSQGDQPQHF. The CDR3 DNA follows: TGTGCCACTACTAGCCAGGGTGACCAGCCCCAGCATTTT.